This T cell receptor (beta chain) derives from a study of blood T cell repertoires in COVID-19. About the research overall: T cells, B-cell-depleted T cells, or PBMCs provided the cDNA or gDNA that served as material.

TCRdb's copy holds only in-frame clones and misses some; the assay was immunoSEQ multiplex PCR. In the table there are some 150,000 clones, roughly 84% of which are singletons. Patients at the Seattle site were enrolled during active infection and followed longitudinally. This TCR came from a woman aged 60-75 years with COVID-19, enrolled during active disease. Sequencing was performed on peripheral blood.

DNA of the CDR3: TGTGCCATCAGTGTGGGGGCGGGGAACACCGGGGAGCTGTTTTTT. Its protein product is CAISVGAGNTGELFF. This rearrangement joins TRBV10-3 to TRBJ2-2; TRBD1 might be the D (6 bases). Trimming took off 4 bases at V and 1 base at J, with 10 bases between the two ends. Germline values: CDR1 ENHRY, CDR2 SYGVKD. The CDR3 has 15 residues.